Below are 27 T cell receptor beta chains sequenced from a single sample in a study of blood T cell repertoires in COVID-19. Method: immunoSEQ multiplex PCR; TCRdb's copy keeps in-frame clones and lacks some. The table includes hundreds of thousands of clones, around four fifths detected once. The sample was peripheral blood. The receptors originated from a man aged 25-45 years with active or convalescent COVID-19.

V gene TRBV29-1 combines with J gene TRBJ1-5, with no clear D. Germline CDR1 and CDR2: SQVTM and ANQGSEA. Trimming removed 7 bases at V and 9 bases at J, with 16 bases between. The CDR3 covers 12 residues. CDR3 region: CSAGLRDGPQHF. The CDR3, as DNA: TGCAGCGCCGGGTTAAGAGATGGGCCCCAGCATTTT.

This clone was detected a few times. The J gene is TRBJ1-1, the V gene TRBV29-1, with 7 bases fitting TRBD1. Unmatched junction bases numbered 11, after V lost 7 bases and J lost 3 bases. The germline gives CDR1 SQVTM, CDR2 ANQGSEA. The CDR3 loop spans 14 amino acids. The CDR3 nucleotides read TGCAGCGCCGGCTTTGGGACAGAATACACTGAAGCTTTCTTT. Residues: CSAGFGTEYTEAFF.

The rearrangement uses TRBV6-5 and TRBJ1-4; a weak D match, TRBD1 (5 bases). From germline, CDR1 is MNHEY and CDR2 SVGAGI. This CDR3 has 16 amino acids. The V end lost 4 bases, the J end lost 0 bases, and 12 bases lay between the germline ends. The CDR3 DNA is TGTGCCAGCAGTTCTGGGACTTCAGCAACTAATGAAAAACTGTTTTTT. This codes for CASSSGTSATNEKLFF.

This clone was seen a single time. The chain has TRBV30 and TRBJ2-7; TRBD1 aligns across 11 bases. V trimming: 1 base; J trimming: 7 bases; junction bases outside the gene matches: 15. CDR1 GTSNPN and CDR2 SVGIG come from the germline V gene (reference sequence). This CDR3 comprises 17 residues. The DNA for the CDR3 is TGTGCCTGGAGTGCAGGGTACTCCTCCGGGACAGGGGGTGAGCAGTACTTC. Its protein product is CAWSAGYSSGTGGEQYF.

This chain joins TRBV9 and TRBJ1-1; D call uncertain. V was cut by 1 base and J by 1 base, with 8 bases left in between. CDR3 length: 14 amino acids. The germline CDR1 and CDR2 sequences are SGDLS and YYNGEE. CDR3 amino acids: CASSVSGGNTEAFF. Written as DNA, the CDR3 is TGTGCCAGCAGCGTATCCGGCGGGAACACTGAAGCTTTCTTT.

The CDR3 protein is CASSLLTLQNYGYTF. CDR3 in DNA: TGTGCCAGCAGCTTACTTACTTTACAGAACTATGGCTACACCTTC. The gene calls are TRBV7-8 and TRBJ1-2; D uncertain. The CDR3 is 15 amino acids. Per germline, CDR1 SGHVS and CDR2 FQNEAQ. V was pared by 2 bases and J by 2 bases, with 12 bases between.

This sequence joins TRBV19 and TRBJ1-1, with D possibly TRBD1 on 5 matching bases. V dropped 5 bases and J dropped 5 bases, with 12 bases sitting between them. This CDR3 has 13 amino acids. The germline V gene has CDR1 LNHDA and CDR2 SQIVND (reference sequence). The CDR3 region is CASSLGGDTEAFF. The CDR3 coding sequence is TGTGCCAGTAGTTTGGGGGGGGATACTGAAGCTTTCTTT.

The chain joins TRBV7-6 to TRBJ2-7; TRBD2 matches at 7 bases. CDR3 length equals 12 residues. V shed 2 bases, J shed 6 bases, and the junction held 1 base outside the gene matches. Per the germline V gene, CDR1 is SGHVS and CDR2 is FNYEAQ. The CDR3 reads CASSLPGGEQYF. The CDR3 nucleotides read TGTGCCAGCAGCTTACCGGGGGGCGAGCAGTACTTC.

The CDR3 nucleotides read TGTGCCAGCAGCCGCACGGACAGCGGCTATGGCTACACCTTC. Protein: CASSRTDSGYGYTF. The chain has TRBV3-1 (or the pseudogene TRBV3-2) and TRBJ1-2, with D perhaps matching TRBD1 (6 bases). Trimming removed 4 bases from V and 4 bases from J, with 13 bases in between. Germline-derived CDR1 and CDR2 are LGHDT and YNNKEL (reference sequence). The CDR3 is made up of 14 amino acids.

CDR3 protein: CASSLKLEKLFF. The CDR3 coding sequence is TGTGCCAGCAGCCTCAAGCTCGAAAAACTGTTTTTT. This chain connects TRBV28 to TRBJ1-4; D gene uncertain. The germline V gene encodes CDR1 MDHEN and CDR2 SYDVKM. Trimming shortened V by 6 bases and J by 8 bases, and 10 bases separated the two germline ends. CDR3 length: 12 residues.

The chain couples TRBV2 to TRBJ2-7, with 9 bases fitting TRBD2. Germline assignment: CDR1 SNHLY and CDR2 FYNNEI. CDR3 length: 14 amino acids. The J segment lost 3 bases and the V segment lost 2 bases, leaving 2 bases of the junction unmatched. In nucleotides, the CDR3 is TGTGCCAGCAGTGAACAAGCGGGGGGCTACGAGCAGTACTTC. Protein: CASSEQAGGYEQYF.

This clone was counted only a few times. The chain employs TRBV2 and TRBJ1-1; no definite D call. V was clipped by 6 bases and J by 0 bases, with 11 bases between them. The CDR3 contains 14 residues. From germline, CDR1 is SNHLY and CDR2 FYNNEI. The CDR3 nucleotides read TGTGCCAGCAGGGGGAGGACCTTGAACACTGAAGCTTTCTTT. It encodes CASRGRTLNTEAFF.

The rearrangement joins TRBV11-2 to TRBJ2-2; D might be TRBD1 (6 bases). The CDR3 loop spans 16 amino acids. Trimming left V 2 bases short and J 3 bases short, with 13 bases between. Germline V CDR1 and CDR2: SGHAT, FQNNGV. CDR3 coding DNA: TGTGCCAGCAGCTTAACAGGGAAAATGGACACCGGGGAGCTGTTTTTT. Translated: CASSLTGKMDTGELFF.

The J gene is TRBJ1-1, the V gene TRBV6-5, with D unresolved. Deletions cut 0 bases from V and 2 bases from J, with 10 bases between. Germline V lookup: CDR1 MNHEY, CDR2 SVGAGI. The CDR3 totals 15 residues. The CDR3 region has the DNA TGTGCCAGCAGTTACTCGAGTGACACTAACACTGAAGCTTTCTTT. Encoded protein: CASSYSSDTNTEAFF.

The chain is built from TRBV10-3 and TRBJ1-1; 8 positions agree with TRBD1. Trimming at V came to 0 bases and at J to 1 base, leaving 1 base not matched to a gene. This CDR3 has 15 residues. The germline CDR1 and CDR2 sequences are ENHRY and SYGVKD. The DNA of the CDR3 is TGTGCCATCAGTGAGTCGGACAGGGCGAACACTGAAGCTTTCTTT. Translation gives CAISESDRANTEAFF.

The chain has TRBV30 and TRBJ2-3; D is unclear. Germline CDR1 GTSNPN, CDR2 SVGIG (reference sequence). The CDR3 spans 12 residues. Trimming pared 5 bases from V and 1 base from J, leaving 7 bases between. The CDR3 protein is CAWGQGTDTQYF. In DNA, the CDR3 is TGTGCCTGGGGCCAGGGCACAGATACGCAGTATTTT. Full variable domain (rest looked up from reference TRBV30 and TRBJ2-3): SQTIHQWPATLVQPVGSPLSLECTVEGTSNPNLYWYRQAAGRGLQLLFYSVGIGQISSEVPQNLSASRPQDRQFILSSKKLLLSDSGFYLCAWGQGTDTQYFGPGTRLTVL.

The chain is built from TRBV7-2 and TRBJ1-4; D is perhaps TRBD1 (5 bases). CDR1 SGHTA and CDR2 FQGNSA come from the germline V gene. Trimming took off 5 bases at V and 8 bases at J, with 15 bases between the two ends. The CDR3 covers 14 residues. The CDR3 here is CASSAGAFGEKLFF. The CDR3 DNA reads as TGTGCCAGCAGCGCTGGGGCGTTCGGGGAAAAACTGTTTTTT.

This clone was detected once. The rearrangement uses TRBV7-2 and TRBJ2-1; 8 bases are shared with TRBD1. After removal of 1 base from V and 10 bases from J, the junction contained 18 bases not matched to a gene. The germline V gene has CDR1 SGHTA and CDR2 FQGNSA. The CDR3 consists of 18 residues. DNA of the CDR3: TGTGCCAGCAGCTTAGAGGCAGGGGGCAACGGTTTTCTCGGGGAGCAGTTCTTC. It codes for CASSLEAGGNGFLGEQFF.

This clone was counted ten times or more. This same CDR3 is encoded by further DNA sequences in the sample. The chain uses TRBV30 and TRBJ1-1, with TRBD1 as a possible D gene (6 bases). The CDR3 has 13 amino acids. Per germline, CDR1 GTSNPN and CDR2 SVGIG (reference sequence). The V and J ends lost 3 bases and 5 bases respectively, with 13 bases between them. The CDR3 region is CAWSTGKQTEAFF. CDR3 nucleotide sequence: TGTGCCTGGAGCACAGGGAAGCAGACTGAAGCTTTCTTT.

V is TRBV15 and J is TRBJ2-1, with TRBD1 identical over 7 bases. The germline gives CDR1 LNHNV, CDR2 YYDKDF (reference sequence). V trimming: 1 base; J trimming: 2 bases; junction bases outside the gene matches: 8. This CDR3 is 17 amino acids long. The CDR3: CATSRAQGDGTYNEQFF. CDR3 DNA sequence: TGTGCCACCAGCAGAGCCCAGGGGGACGGGACCTACAATGAGCAGTTCTTC.

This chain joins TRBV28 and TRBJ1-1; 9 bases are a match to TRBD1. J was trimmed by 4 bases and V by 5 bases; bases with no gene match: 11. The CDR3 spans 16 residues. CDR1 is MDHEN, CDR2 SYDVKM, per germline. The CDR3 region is CASSRTPVTGGTEAFF. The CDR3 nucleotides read TGTGCCAGCAGTCGTACGCCAGTGACAGGGGGCACTGAAGCTTTCTTT.

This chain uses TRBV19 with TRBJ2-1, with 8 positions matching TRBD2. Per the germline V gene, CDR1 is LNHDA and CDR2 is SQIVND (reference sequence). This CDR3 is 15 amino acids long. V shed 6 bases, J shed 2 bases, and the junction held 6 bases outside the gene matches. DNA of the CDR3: TGTGCCAGTAGCAACAGCGGGGGTCCCTACAATGAGCAGTTCTTC. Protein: CASSNSGGPYNEQFF.

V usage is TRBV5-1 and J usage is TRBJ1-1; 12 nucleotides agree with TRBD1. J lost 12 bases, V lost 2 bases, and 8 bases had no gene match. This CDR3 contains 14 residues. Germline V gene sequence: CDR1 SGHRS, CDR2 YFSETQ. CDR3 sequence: CASSLTPGQGASFF. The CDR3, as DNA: TGCGCCAGCAGCTTAACGCCGGGACAGGGGGCTTCTTTCTTT. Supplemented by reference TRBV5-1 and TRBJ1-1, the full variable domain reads KAGVTQTPRYLIKTRGQQVTLSCSPISGHRSVSWYQQTPGQGLQFLFEYFSETQRNKGNFPGRFSGRQFSNSRSEMNVSTLELGDSALYLCASSLTPGQGASFFGQGTRLTVV.

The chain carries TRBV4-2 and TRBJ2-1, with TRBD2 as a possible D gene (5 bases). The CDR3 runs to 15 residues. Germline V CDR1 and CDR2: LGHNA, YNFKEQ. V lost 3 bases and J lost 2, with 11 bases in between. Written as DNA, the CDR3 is TGTGCCAGCAGCCATGACGGGAATCCCTACAATGAGCAGTTCTTC. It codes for CASSHDGNPYNEQFF.

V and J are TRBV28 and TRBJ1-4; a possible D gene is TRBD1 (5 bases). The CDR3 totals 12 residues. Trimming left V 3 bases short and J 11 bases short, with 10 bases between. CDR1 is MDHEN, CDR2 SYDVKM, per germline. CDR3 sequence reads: CASSLTRQKLFF. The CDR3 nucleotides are TGTGCCAGCAGTTTGACCCGACAGAAACTGTTTTTT.

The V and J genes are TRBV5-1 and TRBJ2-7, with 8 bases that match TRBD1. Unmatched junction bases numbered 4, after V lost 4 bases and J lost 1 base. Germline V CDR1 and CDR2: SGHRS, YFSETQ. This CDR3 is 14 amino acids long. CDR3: CASSPRTGSYEQYF. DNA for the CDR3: TGCGCCAGCAGCCCCCGGACAGGGTCCTACGAGCAGTACTTC.

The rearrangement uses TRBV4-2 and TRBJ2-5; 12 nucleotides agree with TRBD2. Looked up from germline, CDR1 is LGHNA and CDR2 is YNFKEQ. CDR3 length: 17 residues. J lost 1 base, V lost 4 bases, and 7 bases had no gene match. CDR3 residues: CASSRRLAGEFQETQYF. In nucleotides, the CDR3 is TGTGCCAGCAGCCGACGACTAGCGGGAGAGTTCCAAGAGACCCAGTACTTC.